These T cell receptor beta chains were read from a single sample in a study of chronic HIV infection and antiretroviral therapy. TCRdb ran MiXCR on the 5' RACE reads and lists one entry per CDR3 protein. Of 45,000 to 55,000 distinct CDR3 sequences detected, over 15% appear once; the ten largest clones hold roughly 3%. Sequenced material: peripheral blood. Receptor source: an adult who had HIV and had not received antiretroviral therapy, or was an uninfected healthy control (not recorded which). The CDR3 runs from the conserved cysteine through the conserved F or W. A D gene is named only where the DNA matches it firmly. Expanded clones are given a class, and other clones once, few, many or no size at all.

d_gene	v_gene	j_gene	abundance	CDR3aa	CDR3nt
-	TRBV9	TRBJ2-7	-	CASSPSGLAYEQYF	TGTGCCAGCAGCCCTTCGGGACTGGCCTACGAGCAGTACTTC
-	TRBV5-1	TRBJ2-5	few	CASSLEVQETQYF	TGCGCCAGCAGCTTGGAAGTCCAAGAGACCCAGTACTTC
TRBD1	TRBV18	TRBJ1-2	few	CASSPRQGPNYGYTF	TGTGCCAGCTCACCCCGACAGGGACCTAACTATGGCTACACCTTC
TRBD1	TRBV3-1	TRBJ1-4	-	CASTPGTGNEKLFF	TGTGCCAGCACCCCCGGGACAGGGAATGAAAAACTGTTTTTT
-	TRBV30	TRBJ1-6	many	CAWSFRGPSSYNSPLHF	TGTGCCTGGAGTTTCCGGGGCCCGAGCTCCTATAATTCACCCCTCCACTTT
-	TRBV29-1	TRBJ2-4	few	CSVESRDIQYF	TGCAGCGTTGAATCACGGGACATTCAGTACTTC
-	TRBV7-9	TRBJ1-1	few	CASSAPNGAEAFF	TGTGCCAGCAGCGCCCCAAACGGGGCTGAAGCTTTCTTT
-	TRBV20-1	TRBJ1-5	-	CSARDSLPEKGLNQPQHF	TGCAGTGCTAGAGATTCCCTCCCGGAAAAGGGCCTCAATCAGCCCCAGCATTTT
-	TRBV4-1	TRBJ2-3	few	CASSQDPAATDTQYF	TGCGCCAGCAGCCAAGATCCGGCTGCTACAGATACGCAGTATTTT
TRBD1	TRBV7-9	TRBJ1-5	-	CASQGADYSNQPQHF	TGTGCCAGTCAGGGGGCGGACTATAGCAATCAGCCCCAGCATTTT
-	TRBV11-2	TRBJ1-1	-	CASSLAVRTLNTEAFF	TGTGCCAGCAGCTTAGCCGTCAGAACCCTGAACACTGAAGCTTTCTTT
TRBD2	TRBV11-2	TRBJ2-3	-	CASSLAGGSDTQYF	TGTGCCAGCAGCCTTGCGGGAGGCTCAGATACGCAGTATTTT
-	TRBV24-1	TRBJ2-1	few	CATGSGMRDEQFF	TGTGCCACCGGATCAGGGATGCGGGATGAGCAGTTCTTC
-	TRBV9	TRBJ2-7	-	CASSGRDSLNEQYF	TGTGCCAGCAGCGGCCGGGACTCCCTTAACGAGCAGTACTTC
-	TRBV5-1	TRBJ2-3	-	CASSLGRNYPSTDTQYF	TGCGCCAGCAGCTTGGGCAGAAACTACCCTAGCACAGATACGCAGTATTTT
TRBD2	TRBV24-1	TRBJ2-2	-	CATSDRSGANTGELFF	TGTGCCACCAGTGATCGTAGCGGGGCGAACACCGGGGAGCTGTTTTTT
-	TRBV29-1	TRBJ2-4	-	CSGRSSKNIQYF	TGCAGCGGCAGGAGCTCTAAAAACATTCAGTACTTC
-	TRBV4-1	TRBJ2-1	few	CASSPRGDSGTYNEQFF	TGCGCCAGCAGCCCGCGAGGGGATAGCGGCACCTACAATGAGCAGTTCTTC
-	TRBV28	TRBJ1-5	few	CASMGGAINQPQHF	TGTGCCAGCATGGGGGGGGCCATAAATCAGCCCCAGCATTTT
-	TRBV29-1	TRBJ2-1	few	CSVVVYNEQFF	TGCAGCGTTGTAGTATACAATGAGCAGTTCTTC
TRBD1	TRBV7-2	TRBJ2-4	-	CASSAGGFVAKNIQYF	TGTGCCAGCAGCGCAGGGGGTTTCGTAGCCAAAAACATTCAGTACTTC
-	TRBV5-1	TRBJ2-1	-	CASSLGTRISYNKQFF	TGCGCCAGCAGCTTGGGGACTCGCATCTCCTACAATAAGCAGTTCTTC
TRBD1	TRBV6-1	TRBJ1-5	few	CASSPRGIGNQPQHF	TGTGCCAGCAGCCCCAGGGGGATCGGCAATCAGCCCCAGCATTTT
TRBD1	TRBV9	TRBJ1-4	-	CASSPTTGWNEKLFF	TGTGCCAGCAGCCCAACGACAGGGTGGAATGAAAAACTGTTTTTT
-	TRBV2	TRBJ2-5	-	CASPRPDRLQETQYF	TGTGCCAGCCCCAGACCGGACAGACTTCAAGAGACCCAGTACTTC
-	TRBV24-1	TRBJ2-1	-	CATSDLQGSSYNEQFF	TGTGCCACCAGTGACCTACAGGGAAGTTCCTACAATGAGCAGTTCTTC
TRBD2	TRBV10-3	TRBJ2-3	-	CANALAGGDTQYF	TGTGCCAACGCCCTAGCGGGAGGAGATACGCAGTATTTT
-	TRBV14	TRBJ2-1	-	CASSQGGGGEQFF	TGTGCCAGCAGCCAAGGGGGCGGCGGTGAGCAGTTCTTC
-	TRBV28	TRBJ2-1	few	CASRTSSPYNEQFF	TGTGCCAGCAGGACGAGTTCCCCCTACAATGAGCAGTTCTTC
TRBD2	TRBV4-1	TRBJ2-1	-	CASRSRGTGTSGSYEQFF	TGCGCCAGCAGATCCAGAGGAACCGGGACTAGCGGGAGTTATGAGCAGTTCTTC
-	TRBV28	TRBJ2-7	many	CASSSSGQGLYEQYF	TGTGCCAGCAGTTCCTCCGGGCAGGGCCTCTACGAGCAGTACTTC
-	TRBV28	TRBJ2-7	-	CAVVAGLPISYEQYF	TGTGCCGTCGTCGCGGGACTCCCAATCTCCTACGAGCAGTACTTC
TRBD1	TRBV5-4	TRBJ2-7	-	CASSLGGGRYEQYF	TGTGCCAGCAGCTTGGGAGGGGGCAGGTACGAGCAGTACTTC
-	TRBV14	TRBJ1-4	-	CASSQDKGSGEKLFF	TGTGCCAGCAGCCAAGATAAGGGATCTGGAGAAAAACTGTTTTTT
TRBD2	TRBV24-1	TRBJ2-1	-	CATSDFGAGEINEQFF	TGTGCCACCAGTGATTTCGGAGCGGGAGAGATCAATGAGCAGTTCTTC
-	TRBV20-1	TRBJ2-7	-	CSATTGPAMGEQYF	TGCAGTGCTACGACAGGACCTGCTATGGGAGAGCAGTACTTC
TRBD1	TRBV5-1	TRBJ1-1	few	CASSETGGGTEAFF	TGCGCCAGCAGCGAGACAGGGGGAGGCACTGAAGCTTTCTTT
-	TRBV28	TRBJ2-3	few	CASSGGRELQDTQYF	TGTGCCAGCAGTGGGGGGCGGGAGCTACAAGATACGCAGTATTTT
-	TRBV6-2/TRBV6-3	TRBJ2-4	few	CASSYLLPLAKNIQYF	TGTGCCAGCAGTTACCTCTTACCTTTAGCCAAAAACATTCAGTACTTC
TRBD2	TRBV6-2/TRBV6-3	TRBJ2-1	-	CASTDGSLAGGYNEQFF	TGTGCCAGCACCGACGGTAGTCTAGCGGGAGGGTACAATGAGCAGTTCTTC